These 25 T cell receptor beta chains share one sample of origin, sequenced in a study of blood T cell repertoires in COVID-19. Repertoires were generated with immunoSEQ multiplex PCR, while TCRdb's copy carries only in-frame clones and drops some. Of fewer than 250,000 clones listed, over 80% are singletons. Material for sequencing was PBMCs or T cells enriched from blood (not recorded which). The source is a woman between 25 and 40 years old who had been exposed to COVID-19.

The V call is TRBV5-6, the J call TRBJ1-1; 9 bases are shared with TRBD1. Trimming took 3 bases from V and 6 from J; bases not matched to a gene: 9. CDR3 length: 15 amino acids. Germline assignment: CDR1 SGHDT and CDR2 YYEEEE. The chain's CDR3 is CASSYRDRVIAEAFF. CDR3 nucleotides: TGTGCCAGCAGCTACCGGGACAGGGTAATCGCTGAAGCTTTCTTT.

The genes are TRBV30 and TRBJ2-1, with 9 bases aligning to TRBD2. This CDR3 has 18 amino acids. J lost 2 bases, V lost 0 bases, and 11 bases had no gene match. CDR1 is GTSNPN and CDR2 is SVGIG in the germline V gene (reference sequence). The CDR3 reads CAWSVIIRKRGAYNEQFF. CDR3 DNA sequence: TGTGCCTGGAGTGTAATAATCAGGAAGCGGGGGGCCTACAATGAGCAGTTCTTC.

J is TRBJ1-5 and V is TRBV12-5, with D uncertain. Germline V gives CDR1 LGHNT, CDR2 FRNRAP. This CDR3 spans 15 amino acids. V lost 2 bases and J 8 bases, leaving 16 bases between the germline ends. CDR3 DNA: TGTGCTAGTGGTTTGCCCCGGTCGACCGGGGAGCCCCAGCATTTT. Encoded protein: CASGLPRSTGEPQHF.

As to this clone: The limits of the CDR3 on the DNA are not certain, so only TCRdb's listed CDR3 is given. The chain employs TRBV5-4 and TRBJ1-6; the D segment call TRBD1 is taken from the table without a DNA check. In germline, CDR1 is SGHNT, CDR2 YYREEE (reference sequence). The CDR3 region is 17 residues in length, termini included. CDR3 protein: CASSLATGHFGNSPLHF.

This clone has a single count. This chain connects TRBV3-1 (or the pseudogene TRBV3-2) to TRBJ2-1; 7 nucleotides match TRBD2. Germline V lookup: CDR1 LGHDT, CDR2 YNNKEL (reference sequence). J was trimmed by 3 bases and V by 3 bases; bases with no gene match: 2. The CDR3 runs 14 residues. The CDR3 loop is CASSHGGSYNEQFF. DNA for the CDR3: TGTGCCAGCAGCCATGGCGGGAGCTACAATGAGCAGTTCTTC.

V gene TRBV6-2 or TRBV6-3 combines with J gene TRBJ2-5, with TRBD1 as a possible D gene (6 bases). V was pared by 3 bases and J by 2 bases, with 13 bases between. The CDR3 runs 15 residues. Germline V CDR1 and CDR2: MNHEY, SVGEGT. CDR3 DNA sequence: TGTGCCAGCAGTTATCCCCATACAGGGCAAGAGACCCAGTACTTC. Protein sequence: CASSYPHTGQETQYF.

The chain combines TRBV5-6 with TRBJ2-2, with 9 bases lining up with TRBD1. The junction had 3 bases not matched to a gene; V was cut back by 3 bases and J by 6 bases. The germline gives CDR1 SGHDT, CDR2 YYEEEE. The CDR3 contains 14 residues. CDR3 nucleotide sequence: TGTGCCAGCAGCTCAACAGGGGGCTCCGGGGAGCTGTTTTTT. Translating gives CASSSTGGSGELFF.

The J gene is TRBJ2-4, the V gene TRBV7-8; 7 positions agree with TRBD1. The CDR3 length is 17 residues. Germline CDR1 SGHVS, CDR2 FQNEAQ. Trimming cost V 2 bases and J 5 bases; bases outside gene matches: 12. The chain's CDR3 is CASSLPATGSWENIQYF. As DNA, the CDR3 is TGTGCCAGCAGCTTACCCGCGACAGGGAGCTGGGAAAACATTCAGTACTTC.

This clone was recorded a few times. This chain joins TRBV5-1 and TRBJ2-2; D is unresolved. This CDR3 has 14 amino acids. Trimming removed 3 bases from V and 0 bases from J, with 6 bases in between. Germline assignment: CDR1 SGHRS and CDR2 YFSETQ. The CDR3 loop reads CASSSLANTGELFF. CDR3 DNA: TGCGCCAGCAGCTCCTTAGCGAACACCGGGGAGCTGTTTTTT.

The chain combines TRBV19 with TRBJ1-1; D uncertain. V was cut by 6 bases and J by 4 bases, with 12 bases left in between. The germline CDR1 and CDR2 sequences are LNHDA and SQIVND (reference sequence). This CDR3 spans 13 amino acids. CDR3: CASRLGEPTEAFF. The CDR3 region has the DNA TGTGCCAGTAGGCTCGGAGAGCCCACTGAAGCTTTCTTT.

V is TRBV19 and J is TRBJ2-1; D remains unclear. CDR3 length: 17 amino acids. The V gene lost 2 bases and the J gene lost 0 bases, with 14 bases spanning the gap. Germline V lookup: CDR1 LNHDA, CDR2 SQIVND (reference sequence). In DNA, the CDR3 is TGTGCCAGTAGTATAATTACCCGCCGGAGCTCCTACAATGAGCAGTTCTTC. It encodes CASSIITRRSSYNEQFF.

The chain carries TRBV6-5 and TRBJ1-5; D remains ambiguous. The ends were cut back, 8 bases at V and 4 bases at J, with 18 bases in the middle. The germline gives CDR1 MNHEY, CDR2 SVGAGI. The CDR3 sequence is 15 residues long. This CDR3 is CASRGSGVLNQPQHF. The CDR3 DNA sequence: TGTGCCAGCCGGGGATCCGGCGTATTAAATCAGCCCCAGCATTTT.

The chain uses TRBV7-9 and TRBJ2-3; no definite D call. Between the trimmed V and J ends, which lost 6 bases and 3 bases, there was a span of 22 bases. The length of the CDR3 is 17 residues. Looked up from germline, CDR1 is SEHNR and CDR2 is FQNEAQ (reference sequence). The chain's CDR3 is CASSHDVELLRTDTQYF. For the CDR3, the DNA is TGTGCCAGCAGTCACGACGTGGAGCTTCTCCGGACAGATACGCAGTATTTT.

The chain carries TRBV29-1 and TRBJ1-2; D is possibly TRBD1 (6 bases). The CDR3 totals 15 residues. The germline gives CDR1 SQVTM, CDR2 ANQGSEA. Deletions cut 6 bases from V and 7 bases from J, with 24 bases between. The CDR3 sequence is CSVPSVTTGISGYTF. Written as DNA, the CDR3 is TGCAGCGTCCCCTCAGTCACCACAGGGATCTCTGGCTACACCTTC.

This clone was observed a single time. V gene TRBV18 combines with J gene TRBJ1-3; D gene ambiguous. This CDR3 has 15 amino acids. V was clipped by 3 bases and J by 0 bases, with 9 bases between them. Per the germline V gene, CDR1 is KGHSH and CDR2 is LQKENI. CDR3: CASSPPQTSGNTIYF. Written as DNA, the CDR3 is TGTGCCAGCTCACCTCCACAGACCTCTGGAAACACCATATATTTT. Together with reference TRBV18 and TRBJ1-3, the CDR3 gives the full variable domain: NAGVMQNPRHLVRRRGQEARLRCSPMKGHSHVYWYRQLPEEGLKFMVYLQKENIIDESGMPKERFSAEFPKEGPSILRIQQVVRGDSAAYFCASSPPQTSGNTIYFGEGSWLTVV.

The genes are TRBV7-2 and TRBJ2-3, with D tentatively TRBD1 (6 bases). The V end was cut by 4 bases, the J end by 0 bases, with 17 bases between. This CDR3 is built from 17 residues. Looked up from germline, CDR1 is SGHTA and CDR2 is FQGNSA. CDR3 sequence reads: CASSYLTTGFSTDTQYF. The CDR3 DNA reads TGTGCCAGCAGCTACCTTACGACAGGTTTTAGCACAGATACGCAGTATTTT.

The sample holds a few counts of this clone. The rearrangement uses TRBV30 and TRBJ2-4; 9 bases line up with TRBD2. The CDR3 totals 14 residues. Looked up from germline, CDR1 is GTSNPN and CDR2 is SVGIG (reference sequence). After removal of 4 bases from V and 7 bases from J, the junction contained 8 bases not matched to a gene. CDR3 sequence reads: CAWIAGGADNIQYF. The CDR3 coding sequence is TGTGCCTGGATCGCGGGAGGGGCCGACAACATTCAGTACTTC.

This chain connects TRBV6-5 to TRBJ1-2; unclear D gene. Trimming took off 8 bases at V and 2 bases at J, with 12 bases between the two ends. There are 13 residues in the CDR3. The germline gives CDR1 MNHEY, CDR2 SVGAGI. The CDR3 region is CASRRIVNYGYTF. The CDR3 region has the DNA TGTGCCAGCCGGCGGATCGTCAACTATGGCTACACCTTC.

The rearrangement joins TRBV24-1 to TRBJ1-2; TRBD1 aligns across 7 bases. The CDR3 has 14 residues. CDR1 KGHDR and CDR2 SFDVKD come from the germline V gene. Losses at the gene ends were 8 bases for V and 4 bases for J; bases not matched to a gene: 9. CDR3 region: CATTMRGQSYGYTF. CDR3 bases: TGTGCCACCACGATGCGGGGACAGAGCTATGGCTACACCTTC.

This chain links TRBV5-1 with TRBJ1-4, with a weak D call TRBD1 (6 bases). The CDR3 contains 15 residues. Germline CDR1 and CDR2: SGHRS and YFSETQ. V shed 0 bases and J shed 6 bases, with 12 bases lying between them. The CDR3 DNA reads as TGCGCCAGCAGCTTGGCCGTAGGGGGGGATGAAAAACTGTTTTTT. Encoded protein: CASSLAVGGDEKLFF.

The chain uses TRBV4-2 and TRBJ1-6; D is unclear. Per germline, CDR1 LGHNA and CDR2 YNFKEQ. This CDR3 spans 14 amino acids. V was pared by 4 bases and J by 8 bases, with 12 bases between. In DNA form, the CDR3 reads TGTGCCAGCAGCCGGGAGGCGGATTATTCACCCCTCCACTTT. Protein: CASSREADYSPLHF.

The chain couples TRBV19 to TRBJ1-2; 7 bases match TRBD1. The CDR3 contains 15 residues. Trimming at V came to 7 bases and at J to 2 bases, leaving 10 bases not matched to a gene. Germline V gene data show CDR1 as LNHDA and CDR2 as SQIVND (reference sequence). CDR3 nucleotide sequence: TGTGCCAGTACTCCATCCGGGACAGTCAACTATGGCTACACCTTC. Translated, it gives CASTPSGTVNYGYTF.

The rearrangement uses TRBV5-1 and TRBJ1-2, with D possibly matching TRBD1 (5 bases). The CDR3 runs 13 residues. CDR1 and CDR2 (germline): SGHRS, YFSETQ. V lost 6 bases, J lost 6 bases, and 15 bases lay in between. The CDR3 protein is CASNLRGGDGYTF. For the CDR3, the DNA is TGCGCCAGCAACCTGAGGGGAGGGGATGGCTACACCTTC.

V gene TRBV5-6 combines with J gene TRBJ1-5; D possibly corresponds to TRBD1 (5 bases). Germline assignment: CDR1 SGHDT and CDR2 YYEEEE. The CDR3 runs 15 residues. Trimming stripped 7 bases from V and 2 bases from J, with 16 bases between. The CDR3 region has the DNA TGTGCCAGCGCCCGGGGGGTGGAGGGCAATCAGCCCCAGCATTTT. This translates into CASARGVEGNQPQHF. The full variable domain, in which reference TRBV5-6 and TRBJ1-5 provide the parts outside the CDR3, is DAGVTQSPTHLIKTRGQQVTLRCSPKSGHDTVSWYQQALGQGPQFIFQYYEEEERQRGNFPDRFSGHQFPNYSSELNVNALLLGDSALYLCASARGVEGNQPQHFGDGTRLSIL.

The chain links TRBV6-5 to TRBJ1-2, with 9 bases that match TRBD1. The CDR3 runs to 14 residues. Germline V gives CDR1 MNHEY, CDR2 SVGAGI. V lost 6 bases and J lost 1; bases outside the gene matches: 3. The CDR3 DNA reads TGTGCCAGCAGAAGGGACAGGGTTAACTATGGCTACACCTTC. Its translation: CASRRDRVNYGYTF.